This T cell receptor (beta chain) was retrieved from a study of T-cell reconstitution after alpha-beta-depleted transplantation in children. Study observations and caveats: Fresh T-cell production supplied most of the T-cell counts and diversity seen one year after transplant.

This clonotype was seen a handful of times. Its antigen is still unknown. A library of TCRbeta sequences, prepared with unique molecular identifiers, was generated. TCRdb redid the calling of the PCR reads with MiXCR, one entry per CDR3 protein. The table has fewer than 700,000 distinct CDR3 sequences, more than 20% seen once. This clonotype originated in a boy under three years old who had a stem cell transplant for acute myeloid leukemia, so the T cells may come from the graft donor. The specimen was PBMCs, mostly from graft donor cells, collected 360 days after TCRalphabeta/CD19-depleted stem cell transplant.

CDR3: CASSETPPTGARYEQYF. For the CDR3, the DNA is TGTGCCAGCAGTGAAACTCCCCCAACAGGGGCCCGCTACGAGCAGTACTTC. This sequence joins TRBV2 and TRBJ2-7, with TRBD1 matching over 7 bases. J was trimmed by 3 bases and V by 2 bases; bases with no gene match: 13. The CDR3 consists of 17 residues. CDR1 is SNHLY and CDR2 is FYNNEI in the germline V gene.